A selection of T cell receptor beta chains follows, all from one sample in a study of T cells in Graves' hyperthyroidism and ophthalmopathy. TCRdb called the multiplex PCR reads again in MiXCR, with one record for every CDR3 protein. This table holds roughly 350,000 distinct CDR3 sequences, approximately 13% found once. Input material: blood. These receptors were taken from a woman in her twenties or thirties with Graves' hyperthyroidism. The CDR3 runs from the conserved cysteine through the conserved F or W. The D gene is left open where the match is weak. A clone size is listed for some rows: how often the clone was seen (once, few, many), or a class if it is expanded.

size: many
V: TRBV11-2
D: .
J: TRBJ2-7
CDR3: CASSLDRTYPYEQYF
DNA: TGTGCCAGCAGCTTAGACCGGACATACCCCTACGAGCAGTACTTC

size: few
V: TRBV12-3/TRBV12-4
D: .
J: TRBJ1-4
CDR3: CASSPRTADEKLFF
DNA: TGTGCCAGCAGTCCCCGGACAGCAGATGAAAAACTGTTTTTT

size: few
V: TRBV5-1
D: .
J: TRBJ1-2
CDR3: CASSGGSGPTRYGYTF
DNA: TGCGCCAGCAGCGGGGGGTCGGGGCCTACTCGCTATGGCTACACCTTC

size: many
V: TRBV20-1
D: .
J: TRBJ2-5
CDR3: CSVRAPSSPPKGETQYF
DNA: TGCAGTGTCCGGGCGCCAAGCTCCCCGCCGAAAGGCGAGACCCAGTACTTC

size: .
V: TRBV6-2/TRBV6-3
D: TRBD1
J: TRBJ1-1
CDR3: CASSPYIQNRGGSEAFF
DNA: TGTGCCAGCAGTCCCTACATACAGAACAGGGGAGGATCTGAAGCTTTCTTT

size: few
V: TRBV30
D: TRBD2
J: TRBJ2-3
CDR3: CAWSAWLAGGPDTQYF
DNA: TGTGCCTGGAGTGCTTGGCTAGCGGGAGGACCAGATACGCAGTATTTT

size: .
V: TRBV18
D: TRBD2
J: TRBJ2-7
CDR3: CATSGTSFAEQYF
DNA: TGTGCCACCTCCGGGACTAGTTTTGCCGAGCAGTACTTC

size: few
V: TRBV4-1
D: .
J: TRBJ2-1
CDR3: CASSQEGQRRYNEQFF
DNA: TGCGCCAGCAGCCAAGAAGGGCAACGACGTTACAATGAGCAGTTCTTC

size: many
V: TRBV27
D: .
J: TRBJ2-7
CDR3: CASSPPRLLQRTYEQYF
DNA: TGTGCCAGCAGTCCACCCCGTTTACTCCAACGGACCTACGAGCAGTACTTC

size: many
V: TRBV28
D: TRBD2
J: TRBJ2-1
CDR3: CASSPGERESHEQFF
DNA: TGTGCCAGCAGTCCCGGGGAGCGGGAGTCGCATGAGCAGTTCTTC

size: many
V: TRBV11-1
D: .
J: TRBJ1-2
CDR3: CASSSETNYGYTF
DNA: TGTGCCAGCAGCTCAGAAACTAACTATGGCTACACCTTC

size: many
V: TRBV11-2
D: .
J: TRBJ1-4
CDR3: CASSLRGPNEKLFF
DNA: TGTGCCAGCAGCTTGCGGGGGCCTAATGAAAAACTGTTTTTT

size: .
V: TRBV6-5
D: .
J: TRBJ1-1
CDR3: CASSYQGISTEAFF
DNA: TGTGCCAGCAGTTACCAGGGGATAAGCACTGAAGCTTTCTTT

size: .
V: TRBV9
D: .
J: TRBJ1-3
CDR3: CASSSTWGGSGNTIYF
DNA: TGTGCCAGCAGCTCAACATGGGGGGGCTCTGGAAACACCATATATTTT

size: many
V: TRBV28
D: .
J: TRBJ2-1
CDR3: CASSRPGGGGGNEQFF
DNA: TGTGCCAGCAGTCGTCCTGGCGGAGGAGGGGGCAATGAGCAGTTCTTC

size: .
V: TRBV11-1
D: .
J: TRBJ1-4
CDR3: CASSLGRAGRLFF
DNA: TGTGCCAGCAGCTTAGGTAGGGCAGGTCGACTGTTTTTT

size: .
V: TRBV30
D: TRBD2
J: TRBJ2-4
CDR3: CAWTLTRTSGSGTKNIQYF
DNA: TGTGCCTGGACCCTAACCAGGACTAGCGGGAGCGGAACCAAAAACATTCAGTACTTC

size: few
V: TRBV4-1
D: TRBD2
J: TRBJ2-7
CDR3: CASRELAGRRYEQYF
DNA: TGCGCCAGCAGGGAACTAGCGGGACGTCGCTACGAGCAGTACTTC

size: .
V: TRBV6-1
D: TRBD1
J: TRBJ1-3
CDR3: CASNFDRAGNTIYF
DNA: TGTGCCAGCAATTTCGACAGGGCTGGAAACACCATATATTTT

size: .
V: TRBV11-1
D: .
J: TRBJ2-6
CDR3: CASSQHRVAGANVLTF
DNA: TGTGCCAGCAGCCAGCACAGGGTCGCTGGGGCCAACGTCCTGACTTTC

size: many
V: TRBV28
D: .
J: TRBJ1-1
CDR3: CASSPRREKAFF
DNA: TGTGCCAGCAGTCCGAGGCGAGAAAAAGCTTTCTTT

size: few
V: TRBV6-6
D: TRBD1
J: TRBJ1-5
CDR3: CASSYGMDREIQPQHF
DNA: TGTGCCAGCAGTTACGGAATGGACAGGGAGATTCAGCCCCAGCATTTT

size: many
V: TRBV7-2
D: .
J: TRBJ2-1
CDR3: CASSLAPSVSNEQFF
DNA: TGTGCCAGCAGCTTAGCCCCTAGCGTAAGCAATGAGCAGTTCTTC